The rows below give T cell receptor beta chains drawn from one sample of a study of cytomegalovirus exposure and HLA in healthy donors. The method was immunoSEQ multiplex PCR; TCRdb's version includes in-frame clones alone and lacks a portion of them. This table holds 220,000 or so clones, 65% to 85% found once. Sequencing used PBMCs. These receptors were collected from a woman between 25 and 40 years old in good health and CMV-seropositive. Both conserved end residues are part of each CDR3. D genes are given only for firm matches. A clone size is listed for some rows: how often the clone was seen (once, few, many), or a class if it is expanded.

d_call j_call v_call clone_size cdr3_aa cdr3_nt
- TRBJ1-1 TRBV4-2 - CASSQTRYLNTEAFF TGTGCCAGCAGCCAAACCAGGTACCTGAACACTGAAGCTTTCTTT
- TRBJ1-5 TRBV5-1 - CASSLSGNSNQPQHF TGCGCCAGCAGCTTATCGGGCAATAGCAATCAGCCCCAGCATTTT
- TRBJ1-5 TRBV6-1 - CASSERVLGGGGNQPQHF TGTGCCAGCAGTGAACGAGTCTTGGGGGGCGGAGGCAATCAGCCCCAGCATTTT
TRBD2 TRBJ2-3 TRBV6-5 - CASSYRLAGVLDTQYF TGTGCCAGCAGTTACAGGCTAGCGGGAGTGTTAGATACGCAGTATTTT
- TRBJ2-3 TRBV11-3 - CASSFSSPDTQYF TGTGCCAGCAGCTTCTCTAGCCCAGATACGCAGTATTTT
- TRBJ2-2 TRBV7-8 - CASSLASTGELFF TGTGCCAGCAGCTTAGCGTCCACCGGGGAGCTGTTTTTT
TRBD1 TRBJ2-5 TRBV7-7 - CASSEQGGQETQYF TGTGCTAGCAGCGAACAGGGGGGCCAAGAGACCCAGTACTTC
- TRBJ2-1 TRBV5-4 - CASSLTGAGEQFF TGTGCCAGCAGCTTGACCGGGGCGGGTGAGCAGTTCTTC
- TRBJ1-5 TRBV2 - CASRDSLGNQPQHF TGTGCCAGCAGGGACAGCTTAGGGAATCAGCCCCAGCATTTT
- TRBJ2-4 TRBV30 - CAWRVRGKNIQYF TGTGCCTGGAGAGTTCGTGGCAAAAACATTCAGTACTTC
- TRBJ1-1 TRBV19 - CASTPQGWSEAFF TGTGCCAGTACCCCACAGGGATGGTCTGAAGCTTTCTTT
- TRBJ1-2 TRBV29-1 - CSVEMRTGYTF TGCAGCGTTGAGATGCGCACTGGCTACACCTTC
- TRBJ1-1 TRBV30 - CAWRESVNTEAFF TGTGCCTGGAGGGAAAGTGTGAACACTGAAGCTTTCTTT
- TRBJ2-7 TRBV6-1 - CASSDWGSSSYEQYF TGTGCCAGCAGTGATTGGGGGAGTAGCTCCTACGAGCAGTACTTC
TRBD1 TRBJ2-2 TRBV18 - CASSSPGQRYTGELFF TGTGCCAGCTCATCCCCGGGACAGAGATACACCGGGGAGCTGTTTTTT
- TRBJ2-5 TRBV30 - CAWGVQETQYF TGTGCCTGGGGTGTCCAAGAGACCCAGTACTTC
- TRBJ1-1 TRBV14 - CASSQGEGNTEAFF TGTGCCAGCAGCCAAGGGGAGGGGAACACTGAAGCTTTCTTT
- TRBJ2-7 TRBV27 - CASSLNPVEAPDEQYF TGTGCCAGCAGTCTCAATCCGGTGGAGGCCCCCGACGAGCAGTACTTC
TRBD1 TRBJ2-1 TRBV29-1 - CSVVARDSPGNEQFF TGCAGCGTTGTCGCCCGGGACAGCCCGGGAAATGAGCAGTTCTTC
- TRBJ1-1 TRBV13 - CASSLDRGSVFAEAFF TGTGCCAGCAGCTTAGATCGGGGTTCGGTCTTCGCTGAAGCTTTCTTT
- TRBJ2-3 TRBV13 - CASSLGGGGDTQYF TGTGCCAGCAGCCTTGGGGGAGGGGGAGATACGCAGTATTTT
- TRBJ2-7 TRBV11-2 once CASSLGYRMASYEQYF TGTGCCAGCAGCTTAGGTTACCGGATGGCCTCCTACGAGCAGTACTTC
- TRBJ2-7 TRBV5-1 - CASSSKDHYEQYF TGCGCCAGCAGTTCAAAGGATCACTACGAGCAGTACTTC
TRBD2 TRBJ2-1 TRBV28 few CASTRDRTSGWRFF TGTGCCAGCACTAGAGATCGGACTAGCGGATGGCGGTTCTTC
- TRBJ1-5 TRBV2 - CASSEGIKPQHF TGTGCCAGCAGTGAGGGGATCAAGCCCCAGCATTTT
TRBD2 TRBJ2-1 TRBV5-1 - CASSLASSGRSEQFF TGCGCCAGCAGCTTGGCCTCGAGCGGGAGAAGTGAGCAGTTCTTC
TRBD1 TRBJ2-7 TRBV5-4 - CASSFRTGEVWEQYF TGTGCCAGCAGCTTTCGAACAGGGGAAGTCTGGGAGCAGTACTTC
- TRBJ2-2 TRBV30 - CAWSVPDKRGELFF TGTGCCTGGAGTGTACCTGACAAACGCGGGGAGCTGTTTTTT
- TRBJ2-2 TRBV4-1 - CASSQEPIGTGELFF TGCGCCAGCAGCCAAGAGCCTATTGGCACCGGGGAGCTGTTTTTT
- TRBJ2-6 TRBV29-1 - CSVQGSGANVLTF TGCAGCGTTCAGGGGTCCGGGGCCAACGTCCTGACTTTC
- TRBJ2-6 TRBV7-9 once CASSLGGPTNVLTF TGTGCCAGCAGCTTAGGCGGGCCCACCAACGTCCTGACTTTC
- TRBJ2-3 TRBV11-2 - CASSLGITTDTQYF TGTGCCAGCAGCCTTGGGATCACCACAGATACGCAGTATTTT
- TRBJ2-5 TRBV19 - CASSSPALGETQYF TGTGCCAGTAGTAGCCCGGCGTTGGGGGAGACCCAGTACTTC
- TRBJ2-5 TRBV14 - CASSQGLADQYF TGTGCCAGCAGCCAAGGTCTAGCAGACCAGTACTTC
- TRBJ1-1 TRBV5-1 - CASSLSGGRTEAFF TGCGCCAGCAGCTTGTCCGGCGGTCGCACTGAAGCTTTCTTT
- TRBJ1-2 TRBV9 - CASSIYGENYGYTF TGTGCCAGCAGCATATACGGGGAGAACTATGGCTACACCTTC
- TRBJ1-5 TRBV11-2 - CASSLGARSNQPQHF TGTGCCAGCAGCCTGGGGGCCCGGAGCAATCAGCCCCAGCATTTT
- TRBJ2-7 TRBV30 - CAWSVSREQYF TGTGCCTGGAGTGTATCCCGCGAGCAGTACTTC
- TRBJ1-3 TRBV7-8 - CASSSTGWRTIYF TGTGCCAGCAGCTCGACAGGCTGGCGCACCATATATTTT
- TRBJ1-2 TRBV19 - CASSITPDRFDGYTF TGTGCCAGTAGTATAACCCCGGACAGATTTGATGGCTACACCTTC
- TRBJ1-2 TRBV11-3 - CASSQDNYGYTF TGTGCCAGCAGCCAGGACAACTATGGCTACACCTTC
- TRBJ2-7 TRBV27 few CASSFSGQAYEQYF TGTGCCAGCAGTTTTAGCGGTCAGGCGTACGAGCAGTACTTC
TRBD1 TRBJ2-5 TRBV23-1 once CASSPNRGTGVYRQLQETQYF TGCGCCAGCAGTCCAAATCGGGGAACAGGGGTTTATAGGCAGTTGCAAGAGACCCAGTACTTC
- TRBJ1-1 TRBV6-1 - CASRNGGIAEAFF TGTGCCAGCAGAAACGGGGGAATTGCTGAAGCTTTCTTT
- TRBJ2-5 TRBV6-5 - CASSSRAEETQYF TGTGCCAGCTCTTCAAGGGCGGAAGAGACCCAGTACTTC
- TRBJ2-4 TRBV7-2 - CASSLAGGAVAKNIQYF TGTGCCAGCAGCTTAGCAGGAGGGGCTGTGGCCAAAAACATTCAGTACTTC
- TRBJ1-5 TRBV18 - CASSPTRDQPQHF TGTGCCAGCTCACCAACGAGGGATCAGCCCCAGCATTTT
TRBD2 TRBJ2-7 TRBV6-5 - CASSPGTRSYEQYF TGTGCCAGCAGTCCCGGGACTAGATCCTACGAGCAGTACTTC
- TRBJ2-4 TRBV25-1 - CASSDTLAKNIQYF TGTGCCAGCAGTGATACCCTAGCCAAAAACATTCAGTACTTC
- TRBJ2-1 TRBV27 - CASSLEGVQYNEQFF TGTGCCAGCAGTTTAGAGGGGGTTCAGTACAATGAGCAGTTCTTC